Each of the 9 T cell receptor beta chains below was sequenced from the same sample in a study of T cell repertoires in cytomegalovirus infection. Via MiXCR, TCRdb re-called the reads, giving one row per CDR3 protein. Of approximately 130,000 distinct CDR3 sequences in the sample, more than 20% were seen once. No antigen is known for these receptors. Sequenced sample: PBMCs, sequenced either directly or after in vitro stimulation (not recorded which). The receptors stem from a human donor in good health (CMV status not recorded). Some clones in this sample may be carry-over from other donors' samples.

In this sample, this clonotype turned up a few times. The chain combines TRBV5-4 with TRBJ1-1; weak D call: TRBD1 (6 bases). Germline CDR1 SGHNT, CDR2 YYREEE (reference sequence). With 1 base removed from V and 4 bases from J, the gap between germline ends came to 11 bases. The CDR3 consists of 14 residues. Here the CDR3 reads CASSLWGGGTEAFF. The CDR3 DNA reads TGTGCCAGCAGCTTGTGGGGAGGGGGCACTGAAGCTTTCTTT.

The chain couples TRBV4-3 to TRBJ1-2; TRBD1 agrees at 9 bases. V trimming: 3 bases; J trimming: 8 bases; junction bases outside the gene matches: 10. The CDR3 contains 15 residues. Germline CDR1 is LGHNA and CDR2 is YSLEER. The CDR3 DNA reads as TGCGCCAGCAGCCAGCACAGGGGGCGGACGGACGGCTACACCTTC. This sequence encodes CASSQHRGRTDGYTF.

The sample holds a few counts of this clonotype. V gene TRBV20-1 combines with J gene TRBJ2-1; 14 nucleotides align to TRBD2. J gave up 5 bases and V 0 bases, and 9 bases lay outside the gene matches. This CDR3 is 18 amino acids long. Per germline, CDR1 DFQATT and CDR2 SNEGSKA (reference sequence). The CDR3 loop reads CSARDSGTSGRRDNEQFF. The CDR3 DNA is TGCAGTGCTAGAGATAGTGGGACTAGCGGGAGAAGAGACAATGAGCAGTTCTTC.

The rearrangement joins TRBV5-6 to TRBJ1-5; D remains ambiguous. The germline V and J ends were trimmed by 0 bases and 4 bases, with 5 bases remaining between them. The germline V gene encodes CDR1 SGHDT and CDR2 YYEEEE. The CDR3 extends over 13 amino acids. The CDR3 DNA reads TGTGCCAGCAGCTTGGGCATTAATCAGCCCCAGCATTTT. Translation: CASSLGINQPQHF.

In this sample, this clonotype turned up a few times. The chain is built from TRBV7-2 and TRBJ2-1; 10 bases match TRBD1. Germline assignment: CDR1 SGHTA and CDR2 FQGNSA. The CDR3 has 15 amino acids. V shed 5 bases and J 6 bases; nucleotides not matched to a gene: 7. CDR3 in amino acids: CASSPRQGAGNEQFF. The CDR3 nucleotides read TGTGCCAGCAGCCCAAGACAGGGGGCAGGCAATGAGCAGTTCTTC.

This clonotype was seen at least ten times. The chain combines TRBV7-2 with TRBJ2-6, with D possibly being TRBD1 (6 bases). CDR1 and CDR2 (germline): SGHTA, FQGNSA. CDR3 length: 15 residues. Trimming shortened V by 0 bases and J by 4 bases, and 7 bases separated the two germline ends. For the CDR3, the DNA is TGTGCCAGCAGCTTAGCAGGGACAGGGGCCAACGTCCTGACTTTC. It codes for CASSLAGTGANVLTF.

The chain combines TRBV29-1 with TRBJ2-7; the D gene is possibly TRBD1 (5 bases). Germline CDR1 and CDR2: SQVTM and ANQGSEA. The ends were cut back, 4 bases at V and 0 bases at J, with 10 bases in the middle. The CDR3 is 13 residues long. CDR3 coding DNA: TGCAGCGTTGGGACATCGGCCTCCTACGAGCAGTACTTC. This translates into CSVGTSASYEQYF.

This chain links TRBV4-1 with TRBJ2-1; no clear D. Germline CDR1 reads MGHRA; CDR2 reads YSYEKL. The CDR3 has 17 amino acids. The V and J ends lost 0 bases and 2 bases respectively, with 14 bases between them. CDR3 DNA sequence: TGCGCCAGCAGCCAAGAACCCCCCCAGCAGGCCTACAATGAGCAGTTCTTC. Translation gives CASSQEPPQQAYNEQFF.

This clonotype was observed at least ten times. The chain recombines TRBV7-2 with TRBJ2-1, with 8 nucleotides matching TRBD2. V trimming: 5 bases; J trimming: 7 bases; junction bases outside the gene matches: 10. Germline CDR1 reads SGHTA; CDR2 reads FQGNSA. This CDR3 contains 15 residues. The CDR3 reads CASSGSGTLANEQFF. The CDR3, as DNA: TGTGCCAGCAGCGGTAGCGGGACGCTTGCGAATGAGCAGTTCTTC.